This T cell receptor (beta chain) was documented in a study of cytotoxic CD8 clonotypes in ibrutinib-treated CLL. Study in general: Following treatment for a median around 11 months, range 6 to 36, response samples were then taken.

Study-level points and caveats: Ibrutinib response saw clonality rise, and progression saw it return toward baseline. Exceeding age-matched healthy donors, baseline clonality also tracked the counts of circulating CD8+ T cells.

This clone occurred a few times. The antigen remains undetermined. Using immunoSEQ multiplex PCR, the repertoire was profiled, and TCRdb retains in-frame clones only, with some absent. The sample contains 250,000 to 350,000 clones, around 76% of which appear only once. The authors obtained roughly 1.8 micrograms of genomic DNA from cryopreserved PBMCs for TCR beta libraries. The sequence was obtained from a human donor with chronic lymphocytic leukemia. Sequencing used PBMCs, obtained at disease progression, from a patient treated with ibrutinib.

The CDR3: CASSLFSRNEKLFF. In nucleotides, the CDR3 is TGTGCCAGCAGCTTGTTTAGCCGAAATGAAAAACTGTTTTTT. The gene calls are TRBV5-4 and TRBJ1-4, with unresolved D. This CDR3 is built from 14 residues. Trimming cost V 1 base and J 5 bases, with 9 bases left between them. Germline CDR1 reads SGHNT; CDR2 reads YYREEE (reference sequence).